The rows below give T cell receptor beta chains drawn from one sample of a study of blood T cell repertoires in COVID-19. Data came from immunoSEQ multiplex PCR; TCRdb stores just in-frame clones and leaves some out. The sample consists of roughly 160,000 clones, approximately 84% of them appearing once. Sequencing was done on a sample of peripheral blood. These receptors came from a man between 65 and 80 years old with active or convalescent COVID-19. Each CDR3 is given with its conserved first and last residue. The D gene is left open where the match is weak. Clone size, where shown, is once, few, many, or a class for clones that have expanded.

NA	TRBV5-4	NA	TRBJ1-4	CASSQDGRVSTNEKLFF	TGTGCCAGCAGCCAGGACGGCAGGGTATCAACTAATGAAAAACTGTTTTTT
few	TRBV6-4	NA	TRBJ1-2	CARTYSRNNYGYTF	TGTGCCAGAACGTACAGTAGAAATAACTATGGCTACACCTTC
NA	TRBV5-1	NA	TRBJ2-2	CASSLLTADNTGELFF	TGCGCCAGCAGCTTGTTGACTGCGGATAACACCGGGGAGCTGTTTTTT
NA	TRBV27	TRBD2	TRBJ2-6	CASSSLAAGANVLTF	TGTGCCAGCAGCTCACTAGCGGCTGGGGCCAACGTCCTGACTTTC
NA	TRBV7-2	TRBD2	TRBJ2-2	CASSPGTSGRAYTGELFF	TGTGCCAGCAGCCCAGGGACTAGCGGGAGGGCGTACACCGGGGAGCTGTTTTTT
once	TRBV2	TRBD1	TRBJ1-2	CASSIDRGDDGYTF	TGTGCCAGCAGTATTGACAGGGGGGACGATGGCTACACCTTC
few	TRBV19	TRBD1	TRBJ1-2	CASSIRGQGHGYTF	TGTGCCAGTAGTATCCGCGGACAGGGGCATGGCTACACCTTC
NA	TRBV5-1	NA	TRBJ1-4	CASSFSGTSLGTNEKLFF	TGCGCCAGCAGCTTTTCCGGGACATCGTTAGGGACTAATGAAAAACTGTTTTTT
NA	TRBV5-1	TRBD2	TRBJ2-1	CASSPIASGANHEQFF	TGCGCCAGCAGCCCCATCGCTAGCGGAGCTAATCACGAGCAGTTCTTC
NA	TRBV11-1	TRBD2	TRBJ2-1	CASSLLLAGNEQFF	TGTGCCAGCAGCTTATTACTAGCGGGTAATGAGCAGTTCTTC
NA	TRBV29-1	TRBD1	TRBJ1-4	CSVETPGQPREKLFF	TGCAGCGTTGAAACCCCGGGACAGCCTAGAGAAAAACTGTTTTTT
NA	TRBV28	TRBD1	TRBJ1-1	CASTKSRGRITEAFF	TGTGCCAGCACCAAGAGCAGGGGGCGGATCACTGAAGCTTTCTTT
NA	TRBV7-2	NA	TRBJ1-2	CASSAPDKDNYGYTF	TGTGCCAGCAGCGCCCCGGACAAGGATAACTATGGCTACACCTTC
NA	TRBV6-2/TRBV6-3	NA	TRBJ2-6	CASSPQGYGANVLTF	TGTGCCAGCAGTCCCCAGGGATACGGGGCCAACGTCCTGACTTTC